This TCR beta chain is drawn from a study of tumor and adjacent non-tumor tissue in lung cancer. No cell sorting was done before RNA was extracted from the tissue. More than 3 cm separated this lung sample from the edge of the tumor. There are many counts of this clonotype. The ends lost 4 bases at V and 9 bases at J; junction bases unmatched: 5. Per germline, CDR1 LGHNT and CDR2 FRNRAP. This CDR3 contains 14 residues. TCRbeta libraries were built with three rounds of nested PCR, modified from ARM-PCR. TCRdb reprocessed the multiplex PCR reads with MiXCR, giving one entry per CDR3 protein. The repertoire holds nearly 50,000 distinct CDR3 sequences, about 68% seen once, with 25% to 35% in the top ten.

The chain carries TRBV12-5 and TRBJ2-1, with 11 bases aligning to TRBD2. This sequence was found in a woman aged 70 to 79 with non-small cell lung cancer. Sequencing was performed on distant non-tumor lung tissue. CDR3 amino acids: CASGYSGRASEQFF. Written as DNA, the CDR3 is TGTGCTAGTGGTTATAGCGGGAGGGCCTCTGAGCAGTTCTTC.